This T cell receptor beta chain was retrieved from a study of cytomegalovirus exposure and HLA in healthy donors. CDR1 is SQVTM, CDR2 ANQGSEA, per germline. Trimming stripped 3 bases from V and 5 bases from J, with 16 bases between. The CDR3 totals 14 residues. 13 Jbeta primers and 60 Vbeta primers were used for the PCR. Data came from immunoSEQ multiplex PCR; TCRdb stores just in-frame clones and leaves some out. The sample includes 100,000 to 150,000 clones, about 8.5% of them seen just once. This sequence was found in a man aged 40-55 years in good health and CMV-seronegative. The sample comprised PBMCs. This chain joins TRBV29-1 and TRBJ1-1; D gene unclear. CDR3 protein: CSVDTGGRGTEAFF. The CDR3 DNA reads as TGCAGCGTTGACACGGGCGGGAGAGGAACTGAAGCTTTCTTT.